The T cell receptor (beta chain) under discussion was sequenced for a study of molecular identifiers for immune sequencing clone quantification. Germline V gene sequence: CDR1 LNHDA, CDR2 SQIVND (reference sequence). The CDR3 has 11 amino acids. TCRdb redid the calling of the PCR reads with MiXCR, one entry per CDR3 protein. The sample holds around 300,000 distinct CDR3 sequences, roughly a quarter seen once. Worth noting for this clonotype: One junction end disagrees with the germline gene, perhaps due to a read error.

The sequenced sample was naive CD8+ T cells from blood, with Jurkat cell RNA spiked in. Subset defined: FACS-sorted CD8+CD4-CCR7+CD45RA+ naive T cells. The TCR sequence derives from a human donor in good health. Some libraries in this study had Jurkat cell RNA spiked in. This chain joins TRBV19 and TRBJ2-2; D is perhaps TRBD2 (5 bases). The CDR3 DNA sequence: TGTGCCAGTACCCTGGGCGCCGGGGAGCTGTTT. This codes for CASTLGAGELF.